Listed below are T cell receptor beta chains from one sample, sequenced in a study of tumor T cells in aggressive B-cell lymphoma. TCRdb's table, derived via immunoSEQ multiplex PCR, lists solely in-frame clones and lacks some. The data show approximately 4,300 clones, 65% to 85% seen once. The source material was tumor tissue. The origin of the receptors is an adult with diffuse large B cell lymphoma. Both conserved end residues are part of each CDR3. The order of the fields is V gene, J gene, CDR3 protein.

TRBV5-4	TRBJ2-3	CASSYLDRSTDTQYF
TRBV7-9	TRBJ1-2	CASDLLEGAGGYTF
TRBV30	TRBJ1-5	CAWSVSGSNQPQHF
TRBV4-2	TRBJ1-3	CASSQRESKGNTIYF
TRBV5-8	TRBJ2-3	CASSTWTGATDTQYF
TRBV30	TRBJ1-2	CAWSVQGAGGYTF
TRBV10-1	TRBJ2-7	CASSEGRGGRNEQYF
TRBV9	TRBJ1-4	CASSASGQGREKLFF
TRBV14	TRBJ2-2	CASSHTGQLNTGELFF
TRBV2	TRBJ1-1	CASSDALNTEAFF
TRBV19	TRBJ1-5	CASSEGIGQPQHF
TRBV6-1	TRBJ1-1	CASRDRLKAEAFF
TRBV7-6	TRBJ2-5	CASSLGPHWSWETQYF
TRBV2	TRBJ1-5	CASSLRPGQDSNQPQHF
TRBV10-3	TRBJ1-2	CAIRTTGGDGYTF
TRBV30	TRBJ1-5	CACAGGIDQPQHF
TRBV28	TRBJ1-4	CASSLRDREKLFF
TRBV27	TRBJ1-5	CASSLGIRGNQPQHF
TRBV5-6	TRBJ1-1	CASIGQGVNTEAFF
TRBV28	TRBJ1-4	CASSSGTVKEKLFF
TRBV4-3	TRBJ2-7	CASSTRATAYYEQYF
TRBV5-4	TRBJ1-1	CASSSQGLTEAFF
TRBV29-1	TRBJ2-5	CSVVGVGETQYF
TRBV6-6	TRBJ1-1	CASSSPGQGGSTEAFF
TRBV7-3	TRBJ1-2	CASSLDSYGYTF
TRBV5-1	TRBJ1-6	CASSLIRDRGNSPLHF